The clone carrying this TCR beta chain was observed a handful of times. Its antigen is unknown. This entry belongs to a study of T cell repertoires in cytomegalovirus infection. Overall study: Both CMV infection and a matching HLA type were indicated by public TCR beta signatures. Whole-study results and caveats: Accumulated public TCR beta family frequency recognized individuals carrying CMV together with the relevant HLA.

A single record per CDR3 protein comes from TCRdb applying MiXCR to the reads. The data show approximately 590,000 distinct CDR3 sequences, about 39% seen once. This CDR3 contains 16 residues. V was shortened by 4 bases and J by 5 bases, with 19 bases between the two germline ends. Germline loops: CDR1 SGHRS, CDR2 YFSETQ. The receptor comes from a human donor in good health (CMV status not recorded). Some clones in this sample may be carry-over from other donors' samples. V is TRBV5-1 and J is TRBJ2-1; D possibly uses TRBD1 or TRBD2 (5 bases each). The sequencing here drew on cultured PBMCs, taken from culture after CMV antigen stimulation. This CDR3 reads CASSPGPGTDDNEQFF. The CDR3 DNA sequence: TGCGCCAGCAGCCCCGGTCCCGGGACCGACGACAATGAGCAGTTCTTC. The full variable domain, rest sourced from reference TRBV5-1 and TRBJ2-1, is KAGVTQTPRYLIKTRGQQVTLSCSPISGHRSVSWYQQTPGQGLQFLFEYFSETQRNKGNFPGRFSGRQFSNSRSEMNVSTLELGDSALYLCASSPGPGTDDNEQFFGPGTRLTVL.